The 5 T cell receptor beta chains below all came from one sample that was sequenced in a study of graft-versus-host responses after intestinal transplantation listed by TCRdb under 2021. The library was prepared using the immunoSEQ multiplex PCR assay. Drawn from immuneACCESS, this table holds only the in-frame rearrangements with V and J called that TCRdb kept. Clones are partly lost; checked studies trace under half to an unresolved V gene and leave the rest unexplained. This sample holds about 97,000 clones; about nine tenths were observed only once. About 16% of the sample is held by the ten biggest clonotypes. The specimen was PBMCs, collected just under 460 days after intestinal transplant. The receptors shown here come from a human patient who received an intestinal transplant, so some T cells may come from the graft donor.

The CDR3 spells CASSQLEGHTDTQYF. The CDR3 DNA is TGCGCCAGCAGCCAGCTAGAGGGCCACACAGATACGCAGTATTTT. The gene calls are TRBV4-1 and TRBJ2-3; TRBD2 might be the D (5 bases). CDR3 size: 15 residues. Trimming removed 3 bases from V and 2 bases from J, with 12 bases in between. Germline CDR1 and CDR2: MGHRA and YSYEKL.

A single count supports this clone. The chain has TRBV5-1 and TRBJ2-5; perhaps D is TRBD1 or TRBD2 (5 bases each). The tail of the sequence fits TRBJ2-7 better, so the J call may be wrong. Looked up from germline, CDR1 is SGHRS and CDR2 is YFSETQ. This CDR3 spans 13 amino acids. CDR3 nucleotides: TGCGCCACCAGTCACGGGACGGCCTACGAGCAGTACTTC. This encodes CATSHGTAYEQYF.

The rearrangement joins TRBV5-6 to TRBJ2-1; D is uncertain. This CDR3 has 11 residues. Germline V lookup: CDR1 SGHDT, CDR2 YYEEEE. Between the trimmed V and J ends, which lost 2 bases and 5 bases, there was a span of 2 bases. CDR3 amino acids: CASSFDNEQFF. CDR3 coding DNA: TGTGCCAGCAGCTTCGACAATGAGCAGTTCTTC. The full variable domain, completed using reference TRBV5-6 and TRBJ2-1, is DAGVTQSPTHLIKTRGQQVTLRCSPKSGHDTVSWYQQALGQGPQFIFQYYEEEERQRGNFPDRFSGHQFPNYSSELNVNALLLGDSALYLCASSFDNEQFFGPGTRLTVL.

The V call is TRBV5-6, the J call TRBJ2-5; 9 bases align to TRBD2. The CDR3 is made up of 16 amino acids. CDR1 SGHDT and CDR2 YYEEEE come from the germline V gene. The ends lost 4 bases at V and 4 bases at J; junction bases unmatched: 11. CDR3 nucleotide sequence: TGTGCCAGCAGCCCCCAAGCGGGGGGCAGGGGAGAGACCCAGTACTTC. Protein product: CASSPQAGGRGETQYF.

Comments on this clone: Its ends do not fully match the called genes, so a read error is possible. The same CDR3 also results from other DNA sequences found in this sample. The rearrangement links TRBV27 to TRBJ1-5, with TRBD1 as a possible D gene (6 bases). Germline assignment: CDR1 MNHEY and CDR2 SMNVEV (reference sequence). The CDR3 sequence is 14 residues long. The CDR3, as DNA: TGCGCCAGCAGGATCACAGGGAGCAATCAGCCCCAGCATTTT. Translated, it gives CASRITGSNQPQHF.